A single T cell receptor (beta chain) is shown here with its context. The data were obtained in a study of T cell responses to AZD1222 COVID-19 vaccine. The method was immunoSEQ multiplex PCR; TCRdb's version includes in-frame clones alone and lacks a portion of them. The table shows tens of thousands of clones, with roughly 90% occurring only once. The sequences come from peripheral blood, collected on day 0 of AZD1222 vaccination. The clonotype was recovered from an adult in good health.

The DNA for the CDR3 is TGTGCCAGCAGCAATCTCCAGGACACTGAAGCTTTCTTT. Amino acid sequence: CASSNLQDTEAFF. The chain uses TRBV7-6 and TRBJ1-1, with no clear D. The CDR3 loop spans 13 amino acids. Germline CDR1 and CDR2: SGHVS and FNYEAQ. Trimming left V 5 bases short and J 3 bases short, with 10 bases between.